Sequencing of this TCR beta chain was carried out in a study of shared clonotypes between healthy human individuals. Overall study context: Each donor had three CD4 naive, three CD4 memory, two CD8 naive and one CD8 memory plate.

Germline CDR1 LNHNV, CDR2 YYDKDF (reference sequence). The CDR3 is 15 amino acids. The J segment lost 5 bases and the V segment lost 4 bases, leaving 8 bases of the junction unmatched. Only in-frame clones appear in the TCRdb table, and some are missing; sequencing was by immunoSEQ multiplex PCR. The sample shows 90,000 to 150,000 clones, around 68% of them seen only once. In this sample, this clone turned up a few times. The antigen is undetermined. Participating donors were healthy, HIV-negative adults free of recent acute infections or vaccinations. Study-wide points: The study found lower generation probabilities in non-shared clonotypes than in those shared by all four donors. The researchers took only blood, and tissue repertoires probably look different.

Sequencing used memory CD8+ T cells sorted from blood. As to subset: CD45RO+ cells pooled with CCR7-negative TemRA cells. The chain combines TRBV15 with TRBJ2-7, with 10 bases lining up with TRBD1. This receptor was taken from a young woman in good health. CDR3 coding DNA: TGTGCCACCAGCATCGGACAGGGGGAATCGGACGAGCAGTACTTC. It encodes CATSIGQGESDEQYF.